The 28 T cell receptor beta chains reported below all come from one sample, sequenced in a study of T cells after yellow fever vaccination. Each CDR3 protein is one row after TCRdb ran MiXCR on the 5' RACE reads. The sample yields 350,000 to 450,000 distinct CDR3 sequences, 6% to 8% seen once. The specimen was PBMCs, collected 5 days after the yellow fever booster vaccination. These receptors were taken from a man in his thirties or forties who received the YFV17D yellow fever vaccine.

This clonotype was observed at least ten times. For the CDR3, the DNA is TGCGCCAGCAGCTCGACTAGGGGGGGAGATGAGCAGTTCTTC. Translation: CASSSTRGGDEQFF. This chain joins TRBV5-1 and TRBJ2-1; tentatively, D is TRBD2 (7 bases). In germline, CDR1 is SGHRS, CDR2 YFSETQ. Deletions cut 3 bases from V and 8 bases from J, with 15 bases between. The length of the CDR3 is 14 residues.

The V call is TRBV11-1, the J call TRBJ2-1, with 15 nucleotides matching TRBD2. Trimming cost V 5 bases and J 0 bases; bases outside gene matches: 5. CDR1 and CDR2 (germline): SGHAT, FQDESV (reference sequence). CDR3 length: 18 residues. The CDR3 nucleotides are TGTGCCAGCAGCGACGGGACTAGCGGGAGGTTCTCCTACAATGAGCAGTTCTTC. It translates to CASSDGTSGRFSYNEQFF.

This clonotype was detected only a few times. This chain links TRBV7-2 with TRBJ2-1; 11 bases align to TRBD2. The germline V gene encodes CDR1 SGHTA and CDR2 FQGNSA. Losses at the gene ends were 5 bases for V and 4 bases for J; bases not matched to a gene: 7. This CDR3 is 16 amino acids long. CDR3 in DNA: TGTGCCAGCAGCCTTAGCGGGAGGGCAATTTACAATGAGCAGTTCTTC. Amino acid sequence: CASSLSGRAIYNEQFF. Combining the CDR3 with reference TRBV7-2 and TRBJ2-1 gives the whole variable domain GAGVSQSPSNKVTEKGKDVELRCDPISGHTALYWYRQSLGQGLEFLIYFQGNSAPDKSGLPSDRFSAERTGGSVSTLTIQRTQQEDSAVYLCASSLSGRAIYNEQFFGPGTRLTVL.

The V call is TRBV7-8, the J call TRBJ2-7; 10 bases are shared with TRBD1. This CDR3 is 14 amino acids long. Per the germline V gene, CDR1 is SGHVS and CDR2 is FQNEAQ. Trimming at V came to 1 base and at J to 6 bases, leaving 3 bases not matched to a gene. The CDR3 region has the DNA TGTGCCAGCAGCTTAGTTGGACAGGGGGGCGAGCAGTACTTC. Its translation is CASSLVGQGGEQYF.

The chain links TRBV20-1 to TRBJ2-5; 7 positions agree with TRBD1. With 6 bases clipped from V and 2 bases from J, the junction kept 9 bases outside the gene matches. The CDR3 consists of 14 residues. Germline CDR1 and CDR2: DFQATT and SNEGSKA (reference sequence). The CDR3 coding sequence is TGCAGTGCGGGCAGACAGGGATCTCAAGAGACCCAGTACTTC. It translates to CSAGRQGSQETQYF.

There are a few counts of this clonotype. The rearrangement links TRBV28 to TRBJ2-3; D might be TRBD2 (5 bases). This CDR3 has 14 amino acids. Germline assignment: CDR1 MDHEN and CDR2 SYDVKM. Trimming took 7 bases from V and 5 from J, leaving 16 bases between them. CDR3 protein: CASTWSGIGDTQYF. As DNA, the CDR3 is TGTGCCAGCACTTGGTCGGGAATTGGAGATACGCAGTATTTT.

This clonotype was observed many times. CDR3 sequence: CASSHRDRVRAGPYEQYF. CDR3 coding DNA: TGTGCCAGCAGTCACCGGGACAGGGTTCGTGCCGGACCCTACGAGCAGTACTTC. The chain joins TRBV6-2 or TRBV6-3 to TRBJ2-7; 9 bases are a match to TRBD1. The J segment lost 2 bases and the V segment lost 5 bases, leaving 16 bases of the junction unmatched. The CDR3 is 18 amino acids. Germline V gene data show CDR1 as MNHEY and CDR2 as SVGEGT.

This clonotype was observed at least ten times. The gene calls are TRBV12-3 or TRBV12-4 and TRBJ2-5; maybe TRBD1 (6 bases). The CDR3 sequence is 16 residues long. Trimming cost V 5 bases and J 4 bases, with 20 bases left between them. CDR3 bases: TGTGCCAGCAGTCCACGAACCCAGGGGAGAGGAGAGACCCAGTACTTC. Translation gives CASSPRTQGRGETQYF.

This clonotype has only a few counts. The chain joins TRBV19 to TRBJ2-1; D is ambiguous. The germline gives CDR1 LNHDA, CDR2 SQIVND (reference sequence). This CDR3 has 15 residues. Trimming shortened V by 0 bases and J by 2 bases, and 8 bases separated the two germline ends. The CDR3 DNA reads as TGTGCCAGTAGTATAGAAAAGGGCCCCTACAATGAGCAGTTCTTC. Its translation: CASSIEKGPYNEQFF.

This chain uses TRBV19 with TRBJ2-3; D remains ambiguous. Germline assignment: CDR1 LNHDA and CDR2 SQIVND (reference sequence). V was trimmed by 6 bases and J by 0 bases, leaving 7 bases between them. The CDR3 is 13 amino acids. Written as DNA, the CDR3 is TGTGCCAGTAGCGGTACTAGCACAGATACGCAGTATTTT. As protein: CASSGTSTDTQYF.

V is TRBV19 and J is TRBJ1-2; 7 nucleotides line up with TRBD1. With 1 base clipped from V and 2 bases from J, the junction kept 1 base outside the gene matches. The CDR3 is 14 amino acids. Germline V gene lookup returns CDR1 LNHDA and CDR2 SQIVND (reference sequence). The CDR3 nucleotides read TGTGCCAGTAGTATAGTGGGACAGAACTATGGCTACACCTTC. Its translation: CASSIVGQNYGYTF.

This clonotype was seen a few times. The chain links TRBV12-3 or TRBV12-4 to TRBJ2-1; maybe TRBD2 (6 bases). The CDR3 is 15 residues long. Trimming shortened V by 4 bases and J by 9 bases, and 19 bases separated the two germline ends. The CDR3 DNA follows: TGTGCCAGCAGTTCTTTTACGGGAGTTGGGGGTGAGCAGTTCTTC. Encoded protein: CASSSFTGVGGEQFF.

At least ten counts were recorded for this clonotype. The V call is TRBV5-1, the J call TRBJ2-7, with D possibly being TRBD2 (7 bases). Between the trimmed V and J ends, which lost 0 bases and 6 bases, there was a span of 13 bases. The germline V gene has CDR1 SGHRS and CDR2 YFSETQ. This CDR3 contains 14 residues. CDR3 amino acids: CASSLEGRGGEQYF. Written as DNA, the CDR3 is TGCGCCAGCAGCTTGGAAGGGAGGGGGGGCGAGCAGTACTTC.

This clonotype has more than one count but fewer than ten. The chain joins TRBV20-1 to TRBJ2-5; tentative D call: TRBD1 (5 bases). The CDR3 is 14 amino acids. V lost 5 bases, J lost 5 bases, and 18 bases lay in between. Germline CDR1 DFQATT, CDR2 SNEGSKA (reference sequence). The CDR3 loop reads CSASKPGISETQYF. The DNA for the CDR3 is TGCAGTGCTTCCAAACCAGGGATTTCGGAGACCCAGTACTTC.

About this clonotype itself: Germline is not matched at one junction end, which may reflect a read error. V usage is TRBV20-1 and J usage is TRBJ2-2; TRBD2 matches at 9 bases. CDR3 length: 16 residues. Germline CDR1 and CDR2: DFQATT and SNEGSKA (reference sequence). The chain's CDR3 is CCASPIGTSPAGELFF. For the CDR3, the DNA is TGCTGTGCTAGCCCGATCGGGACTAGCCCGGCCGGGGAGCTGTTTTTT.

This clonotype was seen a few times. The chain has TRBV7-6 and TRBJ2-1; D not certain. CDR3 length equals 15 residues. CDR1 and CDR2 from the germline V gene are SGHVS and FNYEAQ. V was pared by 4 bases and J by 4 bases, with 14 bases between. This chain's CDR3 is CASSSTELGYNEQFF. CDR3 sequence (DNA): TGTGCCAGCAGCTCGACTGAGTTGGGATACAATGAGCAGTTCTTC.

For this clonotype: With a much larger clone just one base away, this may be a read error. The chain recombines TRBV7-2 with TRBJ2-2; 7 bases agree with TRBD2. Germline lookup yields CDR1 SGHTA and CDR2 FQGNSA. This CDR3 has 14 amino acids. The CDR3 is CASSPSGNTEELFF. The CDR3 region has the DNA TGTGCCAGCAGCCCTAGCGGAAACACCGAGGAGCTGTTTTTT.

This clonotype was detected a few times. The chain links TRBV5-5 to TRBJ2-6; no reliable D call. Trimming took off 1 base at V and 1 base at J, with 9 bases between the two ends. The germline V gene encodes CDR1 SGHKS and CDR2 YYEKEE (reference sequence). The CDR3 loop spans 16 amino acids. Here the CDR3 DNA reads TGTGCCAGCAGCTTGTTAGTTTGGTCTGGGGCCAACGTCCTGACTTTC. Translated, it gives CASSLLVWSGANVLTF.

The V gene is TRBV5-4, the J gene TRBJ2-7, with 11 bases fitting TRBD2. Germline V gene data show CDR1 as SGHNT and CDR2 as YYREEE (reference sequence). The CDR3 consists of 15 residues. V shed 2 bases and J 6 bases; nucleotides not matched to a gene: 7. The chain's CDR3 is CASSFSLAGVFEQYF. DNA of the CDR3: TGTGCCAGCAGCTTTTCACTAGCGGGAGTATTCGAGCAGTACTTC.

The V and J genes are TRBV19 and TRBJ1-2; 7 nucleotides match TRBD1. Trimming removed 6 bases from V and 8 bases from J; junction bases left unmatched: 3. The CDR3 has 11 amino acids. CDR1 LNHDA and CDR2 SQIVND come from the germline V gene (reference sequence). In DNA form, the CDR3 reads TGTGCCAGTAGGACAGGGCTCGGCTACACCTTC. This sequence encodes CASRTGLGYTF. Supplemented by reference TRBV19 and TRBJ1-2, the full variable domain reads DGGITQSPKYLFRKEGQNVTLSCEQNLNHDAMYWYRQDPGQGLRLIYYSQIVNDFQKGDIAEGYSVSREKKESFPLTVTSAQKNPTAFYLCASRTGLGYTFGSGTRLTVV.

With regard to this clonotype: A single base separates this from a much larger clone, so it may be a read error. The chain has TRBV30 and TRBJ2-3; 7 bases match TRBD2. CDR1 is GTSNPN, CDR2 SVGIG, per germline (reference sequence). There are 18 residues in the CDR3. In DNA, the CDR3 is TGTGTCTGGAGTGTTCCCTCTAAGGGGAGGGCCTTGGCAGATACGCAGTATTTT. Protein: CVWSVPSKGRALADTQYF.

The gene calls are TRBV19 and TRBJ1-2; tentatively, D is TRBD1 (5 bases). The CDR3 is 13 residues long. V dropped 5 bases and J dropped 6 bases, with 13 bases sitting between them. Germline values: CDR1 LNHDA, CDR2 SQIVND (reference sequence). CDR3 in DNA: TGTGCCAGTAGTCCGACAGTTACTGATGGCTACACCTTC. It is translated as CASSPTVTDGYTF.

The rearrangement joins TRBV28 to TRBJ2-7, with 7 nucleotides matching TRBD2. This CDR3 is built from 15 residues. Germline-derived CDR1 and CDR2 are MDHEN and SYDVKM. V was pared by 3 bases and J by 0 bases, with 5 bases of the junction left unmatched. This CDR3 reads CASSFRVAGSYEQYF. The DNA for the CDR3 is TGTGCCAGCAGTTTTAGGGTAGCGGGCTCCTACGAGCAGTACTTC.

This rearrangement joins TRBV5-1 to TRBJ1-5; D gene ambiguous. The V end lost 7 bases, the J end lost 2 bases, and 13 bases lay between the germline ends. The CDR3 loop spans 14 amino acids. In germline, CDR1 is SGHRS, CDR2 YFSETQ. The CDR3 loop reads CASHPGSGNQPQHF. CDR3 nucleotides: TGCGCCAGCCACCCGGGTTCAGGCAATCAGCCCCAGCATTTT.

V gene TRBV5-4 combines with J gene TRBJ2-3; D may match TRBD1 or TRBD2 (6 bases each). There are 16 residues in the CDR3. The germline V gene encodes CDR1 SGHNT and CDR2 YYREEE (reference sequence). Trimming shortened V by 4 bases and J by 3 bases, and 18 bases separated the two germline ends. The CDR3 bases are TGTGCCAGCAGCCCATTCTTGGGGGGCCGGACAGATACGCAGTATTTT. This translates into CASSPFLGGRTDTQYF.

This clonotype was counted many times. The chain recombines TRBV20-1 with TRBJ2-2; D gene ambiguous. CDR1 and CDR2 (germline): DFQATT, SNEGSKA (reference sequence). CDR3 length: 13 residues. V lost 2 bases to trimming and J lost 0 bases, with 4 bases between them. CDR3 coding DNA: TGCAGTGCTAGATGGGCGAACACCGGGGAGCTGTTTTTT. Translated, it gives CSARWANTGELFF.

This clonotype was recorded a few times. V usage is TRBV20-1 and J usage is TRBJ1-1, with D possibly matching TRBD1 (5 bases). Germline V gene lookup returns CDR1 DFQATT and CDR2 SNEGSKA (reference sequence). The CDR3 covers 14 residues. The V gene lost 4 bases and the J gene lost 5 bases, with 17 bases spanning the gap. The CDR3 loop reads CSAKGAGGSTEAFF. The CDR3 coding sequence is TGCAGTGCTAAGGGCGCGGGGGGTAGTACTGAAGCTTTCTTT.

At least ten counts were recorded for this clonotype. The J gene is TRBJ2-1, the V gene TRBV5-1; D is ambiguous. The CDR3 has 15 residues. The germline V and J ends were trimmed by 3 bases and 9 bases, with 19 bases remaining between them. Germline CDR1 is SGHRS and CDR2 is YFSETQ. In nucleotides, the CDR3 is TGCGCCAGCAGCTCCCCGACCCGAGAAGGTGGTGAGCAGTTCTTC. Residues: CASSSPTREGGEQFF.